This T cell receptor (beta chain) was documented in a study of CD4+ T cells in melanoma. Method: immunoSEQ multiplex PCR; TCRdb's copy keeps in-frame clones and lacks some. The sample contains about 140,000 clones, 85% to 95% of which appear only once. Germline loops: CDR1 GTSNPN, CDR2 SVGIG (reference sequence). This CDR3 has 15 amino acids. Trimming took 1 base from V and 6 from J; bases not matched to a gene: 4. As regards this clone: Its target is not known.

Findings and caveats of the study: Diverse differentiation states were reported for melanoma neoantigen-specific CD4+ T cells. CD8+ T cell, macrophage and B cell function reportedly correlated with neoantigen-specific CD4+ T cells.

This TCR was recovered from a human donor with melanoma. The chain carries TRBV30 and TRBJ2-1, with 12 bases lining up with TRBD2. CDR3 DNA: TGTGCCTGGAGTGGTTCACTAGCGGGGGGCAATGAGCAGTTCTTC. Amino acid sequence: CAWSGSLAGGNEQFF.